One and the same sample provided the 25 T cell receptor beta chains below, sequenced in a study of blood T cells in healthy people across ages. Sample-barcoded 5' priming and a J-beta primer mix drove a second PCR of 7 to 11 cycles. TCRdb passed the 5' RACE reads through MiXCR, listing each CDR3 protein once. The top ten hold 20% to 25% of the sample, which has some 550,000 distinct CDR3 sequences, under 55% seen once. Sequencing input: blood. The receptor set was obtained from an elderly man in good health.

This sequence joins TRBV14 and TRBJ2-7; D may match TRBD1 or TRBD2 (5 bases each). The germline V gene has CDR1 SGHDN and CDR2 FVKESK. There are 16 residues in the CDR3. The V end was cut by 0 bases, the J end by 0 bases, with 12 bases between. In DNA form, the CDR3 reads TGTGCCAGCAGCCAAGATATGGGGGTCCGCTCCTACGAGCAGTACTTC. It encodes CASSQDMGVRSYEQYF.

This clonotype was counted ten times or more. The rearrangement uses TRBV6-1 and TRBJ2-5; 9 bases match TRBD1. Germline V lookup: CDR1 MNHNS, CDR2 SASEGT. The CDR3 length is 17 residues. Trimming at V came to 6 bases and at J to 2 bases, leaving 13 bases not matched to a gene. The CDR3 spells CASSPNRGPPPQETQYF. DNA of the CDR3: TGTGCCAGCAGCCCGAACAGGGGGCCTCCCCCTCAAGAGACCCAGTACTTC.

Comments on this clonotype: This may arise from a read error, as a much more abundant clone is one base away. This rearrangement joins TRBV6-6 to TRBJ1-1; D is unresolved. The V end was cut by 5 bases, the J end by 5 bases, with 12 bases between. The CDR3 is made up of 13 amino acids. The germline V gene has CDR1 MNHNY and CDR2 SVGAGI (reference sequence). CDR3 sequence: CASSDGGRTEAFF. The CDR3 DNA sequence: TGTGCCAGCAGTGACGGAGGGAGGACTGAAGCTTTCTTT.

This chain connects TRBV5-1 to TRBJ2-1, with 7 nucleotides matching TRBD2. Germline V gene lookup returns CDR1 SGHRS and CDR2 YFSETQ. The CDR3 has 15 amino acids. V was pared by 1 base and J by 9 bases, with 10 bases of the junction left unmatched. The CDR3 coding sequence is TGCGCCAGCAGCTTGTCAGGGACTACCCACGGTGAGCAGTTCTTC. Protein product: CASSLSGTTHGEQFF.

The chain is built from TRBV2 and TRBJ2-5; no clear D. The V and J ends lost 4 bases and 5 bases respectively, with 11 bases between them. Germline loops: CDR1 SNHLY, CDR2 FYNNEI. This CDR3 has 13 residues. As DNA, the CDR3 is TGTGCCAGCAGTGGTGGAGCTCGTGAGACCCAGTACTTC. This encodes CASSGGARETQYF.

The rearrangement joins TRBV4-3 to TRBJ2-3, with 7 bases lining up with TRBD2. V shed 1 base, J shed 10 bases, and the junction held 8 bases outside the gene matches. Germline CDR1 and CDR2: LGHNA and YSLEER. This CDR3 spans 14 amino acids. The CDR3 DNA reads as TGCGCCAGCAGCCAAGGATCTGGGGGGGGGGCGCAGTATTTT. It specifies CASSQGSGGGAQYF.

The gene calls are TRBV5-1 and TRBJ2-5; D is ambiguous. V dropped 0 bases and J dropped 1 base, with 7 bases sitting between them. The CDR3 is 14 amino acids. Per the germline V gene, CDR1 is SGHRS and CDR2 is YFSETQ. The CDR3 loop reads CASSLASTQETQYF. CDR3 sequence (DNA): TGCGCCAGCAGCTTGGCGTCTACCCAAGAGACCCAGTACTTC.

V usage is TRBV5-1 and J usage is TRBJ2-7; tentative D call: TRBD1 (6 bases). The V gene's germline CDR1 is SGHRS and CDR2 YFSETQ. Trimming left V 0 bases short and J 3 bases short, with 10 bases between. There are 14 residues in the CDR3. The CDR3 spells CASSLEWTVYEQYF. CDR3 DNA: TGCGCCAGCAGCTTGGAGTGGACAGTCTACGAGCAGTACTTC.

This chain links TRBV7-9 with TRBJ2-5; D possibly uses TRBD1 or TRBD2 (5 bases each). Germline V lookup: CDR1 SEHNR, CDR2 FQNEAQ (reference sequence). This CDR3 has 15 residues. The germline V and J ends were trimmed by 5 bases and 1 base, with 14 bases remaining between them. As DNA, the CDR3 is TGTGCCAGCAGCCGTTGGTTTGGGGGCCAAGAGACCCAGTACTTC. It codes for CASSRWFGGQETQYF.

This clonotype has just a few counts. V is TRBV3-1 and J is TRBJ2-7; no reliable D call. The V end was cut by 0 bases, the J end by 3 bases, with 9 bases between. The CDR3 has 14 amino acids. Germline V lookup: CDR1 LGHDT, CDR2 YNNKEL (reference sequence). CDR3 in amino acids: CASSQDIGNYEQYF. The DNA for the CDR3 is TGTGCCAGCAGCCAAGATATAGGAAACTACGAGCAGTACTTC.

In regard to this clonotype: At one end the junction does not follow the germline gene, possibly because of a read error. The chain recombines TRBV5-1 with TRBJ2-7, with D perhaps matching TRBD2 (6 bases). The J call is doubtful: the DNA matches TRBJ2-5 better. Germline CDR1 reads SGHRS; CDR2 reads YFSETQ. This CDR3 spans 13 amino acids. The CDR3 DNA reads as TGCGCCAGCAGCCTTAGCGGACAAGGGACCCAGTACTTC. Translating it yields CASSLSGQGTQYF.

The chain has TRBV2 and TRBJ2-6, with D possibly called TRBD1 or TRBD2 (6 bases each). Germline V gene sequence: CDR1 SNHLY, CDR2 FYNNEI. This CDR3 has 17 amino acids. Trimming removed 2 bases at V and 0 bases at J, with 11 bases between. CDR3 nucleotide sequence: TGTGCCAGCAGTGAAAGGGGGACTGTCTCTGGGGCCAACGTCCTGACTTTC. Its translation is CASSERGTVSGANVLTF.

The chain employs TRBV29-1 and TRBJ2-5; TRBD1 is a possible D gene (7 bases). The DNA end is more similar to TRBJ2-7, so the J call may be wrong. The CDR3 is 12 residues long. The germline V gene has CDR1 SQVTM and CDR2 ANQGSEA. CDR3 sequence reads: CSVARGVNEQYF. DNA for the CDR3: TGCAGCGTAGCCAGGGGGGTCAACGAGCAGTACTTC.

In its sample, this clonotype was seen many times. CDR3 in DNA: TGTGCCAGCAGTTACTCACCCCAGAACTACGAGCAGTACTTC. This sequence encodes CASSYSPQNYEQYF. The chain links TRBV6-6 to TRBJ2-7; D is unclear. Germline CDR1 and CDR2: MNHNY and SVGAGI (reference sequence). The CDR3 runs 14 residues. The V end was cut by 0 bases, the J end by 3 bases, with 9 bases between.

The chain combines TRBV12-5 with TRBJ2-7; TRBD1 matches 9 bases. The J call may be wrong; the DNA end is better matched by TRBJ2-5. The CDR3 sequence is 16 residues long. Germline V gene data show CDR1 as LGHNT and CDR2 as FRNRAP. DNA of the CDR3: TGTGCTAGTGGTTTGACCTTTCCGGGACAGGGTAAGACCCAGTACTTC. It encodes CASGLTFPGQGKTQYF.

In its sample, this clonotype was seen a few times. The gene calls are TRBV20-1 and TRBJ1-5, with 7 bases matching TRBD1. V gave up 4 bases and J gave up 2 bases; unmatched junction bases: 11. Germline V lookup: CDR1 DFQATT, CDR2 SNEGSKA (reference sequence). The CDR3 length is 16 residues. The CDR3 bases are TGCAGTGCTATGCAACAGGGGAACGTGGGCAATCAGCCCCAGCATTTT. This encodes CSAMQQGNVGNQPQHF.

The rearrangement links TRBV20-1 to TRBJ1-2, with D perhaps TRBD1 (5 bases). The CDR3 contains 13 residues. The V and J ends lost 4 bases and 3 bases respectively, with 12 bases between them. The germline V gene encodes CDR1 DFQATT and CDR2 SNEGSKA (reference sequence). This CDR3 is CSATTWGDYGYTF. CDR3 bases: TGCAGTGCTACCACGTGGGGGGACTATGGCTACACCTTC.

This clonotype came up a few times. The V gene is TRBV7-2, the J gene TRBJ2-3; 9 nucleotides agree with TRBD2. V shed 0 bases and J 3 bases; nucleotides not matched to a gene: 4. This CDR3 is built from 16 residues. Germline assignment: CDR1 SGHTA and CDR2 FQGNSA. CDR3 sequence reads: CASSLAAGGLTDTQYF. DNA for the CDR3: TGTGCCAGCAGCTTAGCAGCGGGAGGCCTTACAGATACGCAGTATTTT.

The genes are TRBV7-2 and TRBJ2-1; D might be TRBD2 (6 bases). V was trimmed by 1 base and J by 9 bases, leaving 19 bases between them. The V gene's germline CDR1 is SGHTA and CDR2 FQGNSA. The CDR3 contains 16 residues. CDR3 sequence (DNA): TGTGCCAGCAGCTTAGGGACCCACCTGGCGGGGTGTGAGCAGTTCTTC. Translating gives CASSLGTHLAGCEQFF.

This clonotype turned up a few times. The chain has TRBV21-1 and TRBJ2-7; TRBD2, the table's D call, lacks a check against the DNA. TRBV21-1 is given as a pseudogene. CDR3 length: 13 residues. CDR3 sequence: CASLSRGAVEQYF. The CDR3 coding sequence is TGTGCCAGCCTATCTCGGGGGGCCGTCGAGCAGTACTTC.

Points on this clonotype: A read error may account for a junction end that differs from germline. The J gene is TRBJ2-1, the V gene TRBV6-2 or TRBV6-3, with 7 bases identical to TRBD2. Germline-derived CDR1 and CDR2 are MNHEY and SVGEGT. The CDR3 length is 16 residues. CDR3 nucleotide sequence: TGTGCCAGCGGCACTCGCCGCGGGAGCTCCTACAGTGAGCAGTTCTTC. Protein product: CASGTRRGSSYSEQFF.

The CDR3 region has the DNA TGTGCCAGTCGGGACAGGGAATCCCAAGAGACCCAGTACTTC. Protein sequence: CASRDRESQETQYF. The genes are TRBV19 and TRBJ2-5, with 9 nucleotides matching TRBD1. V was clipped by 8 bases and J by 1 base; unmatched bases: 5. The CDR3 consists of 14 residues. The germline V gene encodes CDR1 LNHDA and CDR2 SQIVND (reference sequence).

The chain links TRBV7-2 to TRBJ1-2, with D possibly TRBD1 on 6 matching bases. V shed 1 base and J shed 5 bases, with 14 bases lying between them. The CDR3 contains 15 residues. CDR1 SGHTA and CDR2 FQGNSA come from the germline V gene. The CDR3 DNA follows: TGTGCCAGCAGCTTAGTTCCAGGGGATACGTATGGCTACACCTTC. Amino acids: CASSLVPGDTYGYTF.

This chain connects TRBV11-2 to TRBJ2-7; 7 positions agree with TRBD2. The CDR3 loop spans 15 amino acids. V was pared by 5 bases and J by 2 bases, with 9 bases of the junction left unmatched. Germline V lookup: CDR1 SGHAT, CDR2 FQNNGV. CDR3 DNA: TGTGCCAGCAGCGCTATGGGCGGGGGACCCTACGAGCAGTACTTC. It specifies CASSAMGGGPYEQYF. Using reference TRBV11-2 and TRBJ2-7 for the parts outside the CDR3, the full variable domain is EAGVAQSPRYKIIEKRQSVAFWCNPISGHATLYWYQQILGQGPKLLIQFQNNGVVDDSQLPKDRFSAERLKGVDSTLKIQPAKLEDSAVYLCASSAMGGGPYEQYFGPGTRLTVT.

The table lists this clonotype with a few counts. DNA for the CDR3: TGCGCCAGCAGTGGTACTAGCGGGACCCTTGAGCAGTTCTTC. It is translated as CASSGTSGTLEQFF. The chain links TRBV5-1 to TRBJ2-1, with 10 bases lining up with TRBD2. The length of the CDR3 is 14 residues. J gave up 9 bases and V 5 bases, and 8 bases lay outside the gene matches. Germline loops: CDR1 SGHRS, CDR2 YFSETQ.